The 28 T cell receptor beta chains in this list originate from one sample, sequenced in a study of shared clonotypes between healthy human individuals. Profiling relied on immunoSEQ multiplex PCR, and the TCRdb table lists in-frame clones only, not all of them. In the table there are approximately 710,000 clones, 90% of which are singletons. Sequencing was carried out using memory CD8+ T cells from PBMCs. Subset noted: CD45RO+ cells pooled with CCR7-negative TemRA cells. These receptors originate from a man aged 18-30 years in good health. Some clones in this sample may be carry-over from other donors' samples.

This clone has only one observation. The J gene is TRBJ2-3, the V gene TRBV28; a weak D match, TRBD1 (6 bases). Germline loops: CDR1 MDHEN, CDR2 SYDVKM. The CDR3 is made up of 15 amino acids. V was pared by 6 bases and J by 1 base, with 14 bases between. This chain's CDR3 is CASSLLGGRTDTQYF. The CDR3 DNA reads TGTGCCAGCAGCCTACTAGGGGGTCGCACAGATACGCAGTATTTT.

The V call is TRBV27, the J call TRBJ2-1, with D hard to call. With 6 bases removed from V and 7 bases from J, the gap between germline ends came to 10 bases. Germline CDR1 and CDR2: MNHEY and SMNVEV (reference sequence). This CDR3 has 12 amino acids. This CDR3 reads CASRTASNEQFF. The CDR3 DNA sequence: TGTGCCAGCAGGACCGCGTCGAATGAGCAGTTCTTC.

This CDR3 reads CASLIGAAETQYF. CDR3 DNA sequence: TGTGCCAGCTTAATAGGGGCGGCAGAGACCCAGTACTTC. This chain joins TRBV2 and TRBJ2-5; perhaps TRBD1 as D (5 bases). CDR1 and CDR2 from the germline V gene are SNHLY and FYNNEI. There are 13 residues in the CDR3. Trimming cost V 8 bases and J 4 bases, with 14 bases left between them.

The chain uses TRBV25-1 and TRBJ2-1, with D perhaps matching TRBD1 or TRBD2 (5 bases each). V shed 5 bases and J shed 7 bases, with 12 bases lying between them. CDR1 and CDR2 from the germline V gene are MGHDK and SYGVNS. CDR3 size: 13 residues. The CDR3 DNA reads TGTGCCAGCAGTTGGGGGACCATGAATGAGCAGTTCTTC. Encoded protein: CASSWGTMNEQFF.

This clone was recorded once. The chain couples TRBV7-3 to TRBJ2-2; the D gene is possibly TRBD2 (5 bases). Germline loops: CDR1 SGHTA, CDR2 FQGTGA. This CDR3 is built from 16 residues. Trimming removed 1 base from V and 1 base from J, with 10 bases in between. Written as DNA, the CDR3 is TGTGCCAGCAGCTTAAAAGGCGGGCGGAACACCGGGGAGCTGTTTTTT. Encoded protein: CASSLKGGRNTGELFF.

The CDR3 region is CASSPGDGPRDEKLFF. CDR3 in DNA: TGTGCCAGCAGCCCGGGGGATGGGCCCAGGGATGAAAAACTGTTTTTT. The chain has TRBV7-2 and TRBJ1-4; possibly TRBD1 for D (5 bases). Germline CDR1 SGHTA, CDR2 FQGNSA. Trimming shortened V by 5 bases and J by 6 bases, and 19 bases separated the two germline ends. This CDR3 comprises 16 residues.

The chain has TRBV2 and TRBJ1-5; D remains ambiguous. V was clipped by 0 bases and J by 4 bases, with 19 bases between them. In germline, CDR1 is SNHLY, CDR2 FYNNEI. This CDR3 is 18 amino acids long. CDR3 amino acids: CASSEASFPDENNQPQHF. In DNA, the CDR3 is TGTGCCAGCAGTGAAGCGAGTTTCCCGGATGAGAATAATCAGCCCCAGCATTTT.

This chain connects TRBV10-3 to TRBJ2-3; 9 bases are a match to TRBD2. Looked up from germline, CDR1 is ENHRY and CDR2 is SYGVKD. The CDR3 covers 17 residues. V was clipped by 8 bases and J by 0 bases; unmatched bases: 12. The CDR3 protein is CAIGAGGRFGSTDTQYF. CDR3 coding DNA: TGTGCCATCGGGGCGGGAGGGCGTTTCGGAAGCACAGATACGCAGTATTTT.

The V and J genes are TRBV28 and TRBJ1-2, with D hard to call. CDR1 MDHEN and CDR2 SYDVKM come from the germline V gene. The CDR3 covers 14 residues. Trimming took 1 base from V and 4 from J, leaving 10 bases between them. Written as DNA, the CDR3 is TGTGCCAGCAGTTTATTCGTACGAGGCTATGGCTACACCTTC. Its protein is CASSLFVRGYGYTF.

The chain employs TRBV13 and TRBJ2-1; 11 bases agree with TRBD1. This CDR3 is built from 16 residues. V lost 6 bases and J lost 3; bases outside the gene matches: 7. Germline values: CDR1 PRHDT, CDR2 FYEKMQ (reference sequence). The CDR3 reads CASSLAGTGGYNEQFF. CDR3 nucleotides: TGTGCCAGCAGTCTTGCTGGGACAGGGGGCTACAATGAGCAGTTCTTC.

The chain employs TRBV19 and TRBJ2-1; 9 bases fit TRBD1. Germline CDR1 and CDR2: LNHDA and SQIVND (reference sequence). The CDR3 sequence is 15 residues long. Trimming at V came to 5 bases and at J to 8 bases, leaving 10 bases not matched to a gene. CDR3 protein: CASSSDRGWAHEQFF. CDR3 coding DNA: TGTGCCAGTAGTTCCGACAGGGGGTGGGCCCATGAGCAGTTCTTC. The complete variable domain, with remaining parts taken from reference TRBV19 and TRBJ2-1, reads DGGITQSPKYLFRKEGQNVTLSCEQNLNHDAMYWYRQDPGQGLRLIYYSQIVNDFQKGDIAEGYSVSREKKESFPLTVTSAQKNPTAFYLCASSSDRGWAHEQFFGPGTRLTVL.

The rearrangement links TRBV11-2 to TRBJ2-1; D uncertain. Germline CDR1 is SGHAT and CDR2 is FQNNGV. This CDR3 contains 16 residues. V lost 1 base to trimming and J lost 0 bases, with 10 bases between them. This CDR3 reads CASSLGPGGSYNEQFF. The CDR3 region has the DNA TGTGCCAGCAGCTTAGGTCCAGGCGGCTCCTACAATGAGCAGTTCTTC.

The V gene is TRBV4-1, the J gene TRBJ1-5; TRBD1 matches 9 bases. The CDR3 is made up of 14 amino acids. V shed 6 bases and J 4 bases; nucleotides not matched to a gene: 4. Germline loops: CDR1 MGHRA, CDR2 YSYEKL. CDR3 sequence (DNA): TGCGCCAGCAGGCCCGGGACAGGGAATCAGCCCCAGCATTTT. This sequence encodes CASRPGTGNQPQHF.

The V and J genes are TRBV19 and TRBJ1-2; D is unresolved. CDR1 LNHDA and CDR2 SQIVND come from the germline V gene (reference sequence). V lost 8 bases, J lost 7 bases, and 11 bases lay in between. The CDR3 totals 11 residues. The DNA of the CDR3 is TGTGCCAGTGGGATTTTGAGTGGCTACACCTTC. Translation: CASGILSGYTF.

The gene calls are TRBV9 and TRBJ2-3, with TRBD1 identical over 10 bases. V shed 4 bases and J 4 bases; nucleotides not matched to a gene: 6. The germline gives CDR1 SGDLS, CDR2 YYNGEE. The CDR3 covers 15 residues. The CDR3 DNA reads as TGTGCCAGCAGCCAGACAGGGGGCAGCGCAGATACGCAGTATTTT. Amino acid sequence: CASSQTGGSADTQYF.

The chain couples TRBV27 to TRBJ1-5; a possible D gene is TRBD1 (6 bases). Trimming stripped 6 bases from V and 6 bases from J, with 24 bases between. In germline, CDR1 is MNHEY, CDR2 SMNVEV (reference sequence). The CDR3 covers 17 residues. The DNA of the CDR3 is TGTGCCAGCAGAAACAGACAGGAACGGCGGGGGAGTCAGCCCCAGCATTTT. Protein sequence: CASRNRQERRGSQPQHF.

The J gene is TRBJ1-4, the V gene TRBV15; 9 bases map to TRBD1. J gave up 0 bases and V 2 bases, and 4 bases lay outside the gene matches. The CDR3 sequence is 17 residues long. Looked up from germline, CDR1 is LNHNV and CDR2 is YYDKDF (reference sequence). The CDR3 sequence: CATSRPRQGATNEKLFF. DNA for the CDR3: TGTGCCACCAGCAGACCTCGACAGGGGGCAACTAATGAAAAACTGTTTTTT. The variable domain in full, with the rest retrieved from reference TRBV15 and TRBJ1-4, is DAMVIQNPRYQVTQFGKPVTLSCSQTLNHNVMYWYQQKSSQAPKLLFHYYDKDFNNEADTPDNFQSRRPNTSFCFLDIRSPGLGDTAMYLCATSRPRQGATNEKLFFGSGTQLSVL.

CDR3 sequence: CSVEGFQGYEQYF. CDR3 DNA: TGCAGCGTTGAGGGATTCCAGGGCTACGAGCAGTACTTC. The chain uses TRBV29-1 and TRBJ2-7, with TRBD1 as a possible D gene (5 bases). CDR3 length: 13 amino acids. Trimming stripped 3 bases from V and 3 bases from J, with 12 bases between. Germline CDR1 SQVTM, CDR2 ANQGSEA.

The chain employs TRBV19 and TRBJ2-7; tentatively, D is TRBD2 (5 bases). CDR1 is LNHDA, CDR2 SQIVND, per germline (reference sequence). With 10 bases removed from V and 5 bases from J, the gap between germline ends came to 18 bases. The CDR3 sequence is 13 residues long. The CDR3, as DNA: TGTGCCACAACTCCCGATGGAGGTCACGAGCAGTACTTC. Protein: CATTPDGGHEQYF.

In DNA form, the CDR3 reads TGTGCCAGCAGTTTCAACAGGGGATTAGCGAATCAGCCCCAGCATTTT. Translation gives CASSFNRGLANQPQHF. The rearrangement joins TRBV28 to TRBJ1-5; 7 bases agree with TRBD1. The ends lost 3 bases at V and 4 bases at J; junction bases unmatched: 9. Germline V gene sequence: CDR1 MDHEN, CDR2 SYDVKM. The CDR3 totals 16 residues.

The sample holds a few counts of this clone. The chain combines TRBV2 with TRBJ1-2; 8 bases line up with TRBD1. V lost 0 bases, J lost 4 bases, and 10 bases stayed unmatched. The CDR3 is 17 residues long. CDR1 is SNHLY and CDR2 is FYNNEI in the germline V gene. CDR3 sequence (DNA): TGTGCCAGCAGTGAAGCCTGGACAGGGAATCTCGGCTATGGCTACACCTTC. Translating gives CASSEAWTGNLGYGYTF.

V usage is TRBV5-6 and J usage is TRBJ1-2, with 8 bases matching TRBD1. CDR3 length equals 13 residues. Germline V lookup: CDR1 SGHDT, CDR2 YYEEEE. V dropped 5 bases and J dropped 4; count of bases not matched to a gene: 4. CDR3 in amino acids: CASSWTGIYGYTF. CDR3 coding DNA: TGTGCCAGCAGTTGGACAGGGATCTATGGCTACACCTTC.

The rearrangement uses TRBV6-5 and TRBJ1-5; no clear D. Germline CDR1 is MNHEY and CDR2 is SVGAGI. This CDR3 region has 13 residues. V lost 2 bases and J 1 base, leaving 3 bases between the germline ends. CDR3 in DNA: TGTGCCAGCAGTTACCACAGCAATCAGCCCCAGCATTTT. Its translation is CASSYHSNQPQHF.

The chain couples TRBV5-1 to TRBJ2-1; D not resolved. Trimming left V 0 bases short and J 2 bases short, with 6 bases between. Germline V gives CDR1 SGHRS, CDR2 YFSETQ. This CDR3 is built from 14 residues. In DNA form, the CDR3 reads TGCGCCAGCAGCTTGGTTGGAGCCTACAATGAGCAGTTCTTC. It is translated as CASSLVGAYNEQFF.

This clone was seen once. This chain links TRBV27 with TRBJ2-6; no reliable D call. The CDR3 consists of 14 residues. Germline V CDR1 and CDR2: MNHEY, SMNVEV (reference sequence). The V end lost 2 bases, the J end lost 2 bases, and 4 bases lay between the germline ends. This CDR3 reads CASSLKTGANVLTF. In DNA, the CDR3 is TGTGCCAGCAGTTTAAAGACTGGGGCCAACGTCCTGACTTTC. The variable domain in full, completed from reference TRBV27 and TRBJ2-6, reads EAQVTQNPRYLITVTGKKLTVTCSQNMNHEYMSWYRQDPGLGLRQIYYSMNVEVTDKGDVPEGYKVSRKEKRNFPLILESPSPNQTSLYFCASSLKTGANVLTFGAGSRLTVL.

This rearrangement joins TRBV5-6 to TRBJ1-1; D ambiguous. Germline-derived CDR1 and CDR2 are SGHDT and YYEEEE. The CDR3 loop spans 14 amino acids. V shed 0 bases and J shed 1 base, with 7 bases lying between them. Here the CDR3 reads CASSLGLGNTEAFF. In DNA, the CDR3 is TGTGCCAGCAGCTTGGGGCTCGGGAACACTGAAGCTTTCTTT.

The chain links TRBV27 to TRBJ1-5, with unresolved D. The CDR3 loop spans 15 amino acids. The ends were cut back, 2 bases at V and 0 bases at J, with 8 bases in the middle. Germline values: CDR1 MNHEY, CDR2 SMNVEV (reference sequence). The CDR3 DNA follows: TGTGCCAGCAGTTTAAACCGATATAGCAATCAGCCCCAGCATTTT. It codes for CASSLNRYSNQPQHF.

The chain recombines TRBV19 with TRBJ2-3, with 8 positions matching TRBD1. The CDR3 spans 15 residues. With V trimmed by 3 bases and J by 3 bases, 5 bases remained unmatched. Germline assignment: CDR1 LNHDA and CDR2 SQIVND (reference sequence). The CDR3 here is CASSMLRGLTDTQYF. In nucleotides, the CDR3 is TGTGCCAGTAGTATGCTCAGGGGGCTAACAGATACGCAGTATTTT.